This TCR beta chain was sequenced during a study of cytomegalovirus exposure and HLA in healthy donors. Study background: Later analysis reported that the approximately 120 validation repertoires shared the platform of the approximately 690 first-cohort repertoires.

Libraries were prepared by immunoSEQ multiplex PCR; TCRdb keeps only in-frame clonotypes and omits some of them. The sample has 70,000 to 80,000 clones, approximately 93% seen once. The CDR3 is 17 residues long. Trimming took 4 bases from V and 4 from J; bases not matched to a gene: 7. Germline V CDR1 and CDR2: MNHEY, SMNVEV (reference sequence). In this sample, this clone turned up once. The specimen was PBMCs. This clonotype was sampled from a woman between 18 and 29 years old in good health and CMV-seropositive. The V gene is TRBV27, the J gene TRBJ2-1; 13 bases fit TRBD2. CDR3 protein: CASSSIMGLAGYNEQFF. DNA of the CDR3: TGTGCCAGCAGTTCAATAATGGGACTAGCGGGGTACAATGAGCAGTTCTTC.